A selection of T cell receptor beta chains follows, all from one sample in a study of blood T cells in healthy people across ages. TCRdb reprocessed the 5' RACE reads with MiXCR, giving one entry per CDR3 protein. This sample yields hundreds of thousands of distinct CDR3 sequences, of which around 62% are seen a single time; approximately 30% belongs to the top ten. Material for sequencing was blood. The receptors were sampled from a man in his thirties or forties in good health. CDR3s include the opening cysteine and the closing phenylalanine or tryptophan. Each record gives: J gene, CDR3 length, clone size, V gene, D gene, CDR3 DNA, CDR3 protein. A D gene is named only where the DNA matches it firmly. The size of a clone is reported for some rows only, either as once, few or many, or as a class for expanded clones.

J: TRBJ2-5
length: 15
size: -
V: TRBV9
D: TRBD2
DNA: TGTGCCAGCAGTGAGACTAGCGGGGCCTTAGAGACCCAGTACTTC
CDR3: CASSETSGALETQYF

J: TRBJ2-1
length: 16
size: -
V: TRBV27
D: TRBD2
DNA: TGTGCCAGCAGTTTATCGGCTAGCGGGAGGTACAATGAGCAGTTCTTC
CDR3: CASSLSASGRYNEQFF

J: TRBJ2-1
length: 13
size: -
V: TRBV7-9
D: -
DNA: TGTGCCAGCAGCTTTGTCGGGGACAATGAGCAGTTCTTC
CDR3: CASSFVGDNEQFF

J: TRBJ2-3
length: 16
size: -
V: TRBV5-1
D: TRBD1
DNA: TGCGCCAGCAGCTTGGTGGGGGACAGAGACACAGATACGCAGTATTTT
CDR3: CASSLVGDRDTDTQYF

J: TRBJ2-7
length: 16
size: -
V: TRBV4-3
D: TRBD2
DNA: TGCGCCAGCAGCCAAGAACTGCTAGCGGGGAACTACGAGCAGTACTTC
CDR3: CASSQELLAGNYEQYF

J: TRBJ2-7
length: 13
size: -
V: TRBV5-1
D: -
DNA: TGCGCCAGCAGCTTGGCGGAAGGCTTCGAGCAGTACTTC
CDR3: CASSLAEGFEQYF

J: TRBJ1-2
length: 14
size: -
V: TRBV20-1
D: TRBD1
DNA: TGCAGTGCTACTCGGACAGGGGCTAACTATGGCTACACCTTC
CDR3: CSATRTGANYGYTF

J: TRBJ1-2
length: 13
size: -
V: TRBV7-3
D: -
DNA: TGTGCCAGCAGCTATCCGGGTTCGGATGGCTACACCTTC
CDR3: CASSYPGSDGYTF

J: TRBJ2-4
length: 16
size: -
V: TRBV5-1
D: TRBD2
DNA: TGCGCCAGCAGCTCTGGACTAGCGAGGGTAACCGACATTCAGTACTTC
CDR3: CASSSGLARVTDIQYF

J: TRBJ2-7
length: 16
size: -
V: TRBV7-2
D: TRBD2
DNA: TGTGCCAGCAGCTTAAAACCGGGACTATCCCCCTACGAGCAGTACTTC
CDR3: CASSLKPGLSPYEQYF

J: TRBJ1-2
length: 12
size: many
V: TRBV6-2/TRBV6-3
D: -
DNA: TGTGCCAGCAGTTCAACCGCGATCGGCTACACCTTC
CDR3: CASSSTAIGYTF

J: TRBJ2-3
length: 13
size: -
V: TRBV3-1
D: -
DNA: TGTGCCAGCAGCCCGATCAACACAGATACGCAGTATTTT
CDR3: CASSPINTDTQYF

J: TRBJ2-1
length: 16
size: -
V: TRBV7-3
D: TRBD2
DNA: TGTGCCAGCAGCTCATATAGCGGGGGGGCGGGAAATGAGCAGTTCTTC
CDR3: CASSSYSGGAGNEQFF